The clone carrying this T cell receptor beta chain was seen just once. What it binds is unknown. The data stem from a study of cytomegalovirus exposure and HLA in healthy donors. The table came from immunoSEQ multiplex PCR; TCRdb's copy has only in-frame clones and leaves some out. The sample includes some 250,000 clones, around 89% of them seen just once. Germline V gene data show CDR1 as SGHRS and CDR2 as YFSETQ. This CDR3 has 15 amino acids. The junction had 6 bases not matched to a gene; V was cut back by 1 base and J by 6 bases. Overall study results and limits: Overall, around 150 TCR beta chains were annotated as cytomegalovirus-associated. A classifier reportedly called cytomegalovirus status with high sensitivity and specificity.

The TCR originated in a woman aged 18-29 years in good health and CMV-seronegative. Sequenced: PBMCs. The chain links TRBV5-1 to TRBJ1-2, with TRBD1 identical over 10 bases. CDR3 nucleotides: TGCGCCAGCAGCTTGCGGACAGGGGGGCGGGATGGCTACACCTTC. Translation gives CASSLRTGGRDGYTF.